This T cell receptor beta chain was sequenced in a study of T-cell reconstitution after alpha-beta-depleted transplantation in children. General study findings and limits: T-cell counts and diversity at one year following transplant were attributed mainly to newly produced T cells. Several hundred expanded graft clones reportedly supplied alpha-beta T cells about two months after transplant.

In this sample, this clonotype turned up many times. Its antigen is as yet unknown. Unique molecular identifiers were incorporated during preparation of the TCRbeta library. TCRdb analysed the PCR reads with MiXCR anew, one entry per CDR3 protein. Of about 250,000 distinct CDR3 sequences in the sample, about 24% were seen once. The sequence came from a female patient aged 2 to 10 who had a stem cell transplant for congenital amegakaryocytic thrombocytopenia, so the T cells may come from the graft donor. Here the sequenced sample was PBMCs, mostly from graft donor cells, taken 360 days after TCRalphabeta/CD19-depleted stem cell transplant.

Here the CDR3 reads CASSTPGAYGYTF. The CDR3 DNA reads as TGTGCCAGCAGCACTCCGGGGGCCTATGGCTACACCTTC. This chain uses TRBV28 with TRBJ1-2; the D gene is possibly TRBD1 (6 bases). V lost 6 bases and J lost 4, with 12 bases in between. Germline V gene sequence: CDR1 MDHEN, CDR2 SYDVKM. The CDR3 is 13 residues long.